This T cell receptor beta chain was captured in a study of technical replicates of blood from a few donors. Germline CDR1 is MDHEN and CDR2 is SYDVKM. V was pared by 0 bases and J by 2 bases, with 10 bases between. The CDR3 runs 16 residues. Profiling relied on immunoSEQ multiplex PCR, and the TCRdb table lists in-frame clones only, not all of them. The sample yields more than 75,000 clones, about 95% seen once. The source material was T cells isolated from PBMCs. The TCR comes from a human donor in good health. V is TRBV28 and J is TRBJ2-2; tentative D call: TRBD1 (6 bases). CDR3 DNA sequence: TGTGCCAGCAGTTTATGGACAGGAATAAACACCGGGGAGCTGTTTTTT. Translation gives CASSLWTGINTGELFF.